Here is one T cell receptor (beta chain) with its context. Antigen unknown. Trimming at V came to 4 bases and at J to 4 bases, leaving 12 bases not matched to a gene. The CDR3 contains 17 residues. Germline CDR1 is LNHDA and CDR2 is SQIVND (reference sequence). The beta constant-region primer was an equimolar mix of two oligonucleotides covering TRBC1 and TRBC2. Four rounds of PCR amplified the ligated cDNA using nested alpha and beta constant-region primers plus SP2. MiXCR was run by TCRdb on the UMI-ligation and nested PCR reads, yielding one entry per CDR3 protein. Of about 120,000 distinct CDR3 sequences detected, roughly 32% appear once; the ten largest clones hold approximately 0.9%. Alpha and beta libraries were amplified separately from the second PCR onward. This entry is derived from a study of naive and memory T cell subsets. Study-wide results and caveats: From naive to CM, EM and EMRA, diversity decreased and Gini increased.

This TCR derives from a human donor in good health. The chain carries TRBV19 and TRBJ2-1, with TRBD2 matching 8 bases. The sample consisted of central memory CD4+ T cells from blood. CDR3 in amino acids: CASSTPGLAATYNEQFF. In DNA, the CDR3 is TGTGCCAGTAGTACCCCCGGACTAGCCGCGACGTACAATGAGCAGTTCTTC.